The TCR beta chain described here comes from a study of vaccination effects on CD4 cells after COVID-19. Viral peptide pools were used in the ViraFEST assay to expand antigen-specific CD4+ T cells, and sequencing came afterward. Culture lasted over 9 days before CD4+ T cell isolation. None of the vaccinated had previously contracted SARS-CoV-2, and their nucleocapsid antibodies tested negative. Wells each received 2 million to 2.5 million PBMC, cultured with 10 IU/ml IL-2 and approximately 10 ug/ml peptides. Trimming shortened V by 0 bases and J by 4 bases, and 16 bases separated the two germline ends. The germline V gene has CDR1 SGHDT and CDR2 YYEEEE. This CDR3 region has 16 residues. Turning to this clone: What it recognizes is unknown.

Clones were sequenced by immunoSEQ multiplex PCR, and TCRdb holds only the in-frame ones, with some missing. This table holds over 45,000 clones, roughly 70% found once. The study's findings and limits: Missing from the study were early post-infection timepoints, and its convalescent patients were few.

The TCR comes from a human donor who received a COVID-19 vaccine. Sample: CD4+ T cells from PBMCs cultured with SARS-CoV-2 spike peptides, taken before COVID-19 vaccination. The rearrangement uses TRBV5-6 and TRBJ1-2; D possibly corresponds to TRBD1 (5 bases). CDR3 sequence: CASSLAEGRVLYGYTF. In DNA, the CDR3 is TGTGCCAGCAGCTTGGCCGAGGGCAGGGTCCTCTATGGCTACACCTTC.